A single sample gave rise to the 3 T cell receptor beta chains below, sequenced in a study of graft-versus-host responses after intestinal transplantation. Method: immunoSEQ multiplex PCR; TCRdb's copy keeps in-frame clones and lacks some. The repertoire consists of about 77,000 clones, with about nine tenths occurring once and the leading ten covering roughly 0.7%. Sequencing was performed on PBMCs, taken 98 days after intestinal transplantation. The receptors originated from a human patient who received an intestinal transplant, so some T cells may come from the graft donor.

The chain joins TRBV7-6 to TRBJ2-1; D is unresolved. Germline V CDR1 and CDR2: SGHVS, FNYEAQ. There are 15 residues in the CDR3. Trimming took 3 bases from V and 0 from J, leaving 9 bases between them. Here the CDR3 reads CASSFRRSSYNEQFF. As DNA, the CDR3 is TGTGCCAGCAGCTTCAGACGGAGCTCCTACAATGAGCAGTTCTTC.

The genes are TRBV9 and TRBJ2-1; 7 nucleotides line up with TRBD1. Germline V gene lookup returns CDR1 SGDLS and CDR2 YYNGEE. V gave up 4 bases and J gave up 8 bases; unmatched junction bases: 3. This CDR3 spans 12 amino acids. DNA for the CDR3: TGTGCCAGCAGCCGAGGGGGCGATGAGCAGTTCTTC. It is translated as CASSRGGDEQFF.

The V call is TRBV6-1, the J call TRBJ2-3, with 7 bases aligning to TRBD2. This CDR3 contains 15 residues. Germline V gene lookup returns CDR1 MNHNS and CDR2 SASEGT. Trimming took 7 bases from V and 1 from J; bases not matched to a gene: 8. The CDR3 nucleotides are TGTGCCAGCACCCTCCTGGGGGGGGGCACAGATACGCAGTATTTT. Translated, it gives CASTLLGGGTDTQYF.